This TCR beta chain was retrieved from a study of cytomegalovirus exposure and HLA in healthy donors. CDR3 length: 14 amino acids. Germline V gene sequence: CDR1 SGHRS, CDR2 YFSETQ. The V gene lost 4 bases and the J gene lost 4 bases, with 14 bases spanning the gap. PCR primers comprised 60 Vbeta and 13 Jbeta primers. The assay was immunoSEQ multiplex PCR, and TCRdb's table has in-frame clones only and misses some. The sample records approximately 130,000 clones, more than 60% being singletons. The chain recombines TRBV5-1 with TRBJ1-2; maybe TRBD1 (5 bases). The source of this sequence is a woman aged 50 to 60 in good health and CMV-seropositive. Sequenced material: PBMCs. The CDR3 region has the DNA TGCGCCAGCAGCCCCGGGACTCCTACCTATGGCTACACCTTC. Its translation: CASSPGTPTYGYTF. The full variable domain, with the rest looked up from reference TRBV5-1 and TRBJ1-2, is KAGVTQTPRYLIKTRGQQVTLSCSPISGHRSVSWYQQTPGQGLQFLFEYFSETQRNKGNFPGRFSGRQFSNSRSEMNVSTLELGDSALYLCASSPGTPTYGYTFGSGTRLTVV.